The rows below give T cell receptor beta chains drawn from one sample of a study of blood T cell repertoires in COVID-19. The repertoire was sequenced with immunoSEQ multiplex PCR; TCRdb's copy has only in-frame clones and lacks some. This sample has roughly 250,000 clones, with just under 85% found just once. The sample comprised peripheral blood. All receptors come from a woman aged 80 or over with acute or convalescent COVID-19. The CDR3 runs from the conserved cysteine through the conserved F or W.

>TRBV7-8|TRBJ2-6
CASSLAGSGRSAGANVLTF
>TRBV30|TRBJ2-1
CAWSTSGGNEQFF
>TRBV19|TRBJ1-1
CASQSNLNTEAFF
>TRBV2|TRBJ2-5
CASSPDREETQYF
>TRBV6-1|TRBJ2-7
CASSEIGGVHEQYF
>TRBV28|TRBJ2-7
CASSGQARYEQYF
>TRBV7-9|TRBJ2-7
CASSAGLAGPSYEQYF
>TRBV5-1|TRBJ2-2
CASSLTSANTGELFF
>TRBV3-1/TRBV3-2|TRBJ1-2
CASSQESTGMGYGYTF
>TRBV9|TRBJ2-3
CASSGTGRATDTQYF
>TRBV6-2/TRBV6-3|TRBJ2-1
CASSRGQGRNYNEQFF
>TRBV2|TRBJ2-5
CASSSQGVPQETQYF
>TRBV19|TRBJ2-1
CASRISGSTYNEQFF
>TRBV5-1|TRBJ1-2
CASSTDRVRGYTF
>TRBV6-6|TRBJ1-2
CASSVLRDTAYGYTF
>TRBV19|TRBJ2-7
CASSIPRGRPPYEQYF
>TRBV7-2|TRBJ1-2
CASSSLDRGYYGYTF
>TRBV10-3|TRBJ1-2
CAISEPMGYTF
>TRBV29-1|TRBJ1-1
CSVETGGQTEAFF
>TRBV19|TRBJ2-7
CACSIDDTAYEQYF
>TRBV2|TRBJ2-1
CASSGLYNEQFF
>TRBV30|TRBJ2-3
CAWSGGAPTDTQYF
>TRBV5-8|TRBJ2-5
CASSLDRGETQYF
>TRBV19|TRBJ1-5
CASSILGRGSRSNQPQHF
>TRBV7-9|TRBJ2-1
CASSYTGTSGIYNEQFF
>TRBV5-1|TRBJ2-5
CASSLSGRGQETQYF